This TCR beta chain was found in a study of blood T cell repertoires in COVID-19. About the research overall: Acute and convalescent COVID-19 specimens originated in the United States, Italy and Spain. PBMCs, B-cell-depleted T cells, or T cells provided the cDNA or gDNA that made up the material.

Method: immunoSEQ multiplex PCR; TCRdb's copy keeps in-frame clones and lacks some. The data contain some 220,000 clones, around 80% of them singletons. This CDR3 has 13 residues. The germline V gene has CDR1 SNHLY and CDR2 FYNNEI. V was cut by 11 bases and J by 0 bases, with 11 bases left in between. V and J are TRBV2 and TRBJ1-3; D is undetermined. Source material: peripheral blood. This sequence originates from a woman aged 70-85 years with acute or convalescent COVID-19. CDR3 amino acids: CAGRAVSGNTIYF. Written as DNA, the CDR3 is TGTGCCGGCCGAGCGGTCTCTGGAAACACCATATATTTT.